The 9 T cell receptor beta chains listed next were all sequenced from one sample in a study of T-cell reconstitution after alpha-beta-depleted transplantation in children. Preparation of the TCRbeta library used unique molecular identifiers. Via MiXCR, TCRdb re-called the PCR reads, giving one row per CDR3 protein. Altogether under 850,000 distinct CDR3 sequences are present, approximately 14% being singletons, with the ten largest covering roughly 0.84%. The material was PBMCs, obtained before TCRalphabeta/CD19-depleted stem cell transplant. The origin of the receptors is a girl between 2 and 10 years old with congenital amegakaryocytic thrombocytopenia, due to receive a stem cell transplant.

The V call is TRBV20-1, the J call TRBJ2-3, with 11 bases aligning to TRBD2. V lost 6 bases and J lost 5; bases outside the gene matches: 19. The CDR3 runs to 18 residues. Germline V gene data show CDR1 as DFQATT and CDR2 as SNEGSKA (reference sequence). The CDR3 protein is CSASGTGSISGRVDTQYF. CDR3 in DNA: TGCAGTGCCTCCGGGACAGGGAGTATTAGCGGGAGGGTAGATACGCAGTATTTT.

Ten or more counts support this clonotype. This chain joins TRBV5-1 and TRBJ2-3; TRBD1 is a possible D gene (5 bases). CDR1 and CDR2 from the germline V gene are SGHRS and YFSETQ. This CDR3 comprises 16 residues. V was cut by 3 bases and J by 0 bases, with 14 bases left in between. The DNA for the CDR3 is TGCGCCAGCAGCTGGGAAGGACACCCGAGCACAGATACGCAGTATTTT. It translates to CASSWEGHPSTDTQYF.

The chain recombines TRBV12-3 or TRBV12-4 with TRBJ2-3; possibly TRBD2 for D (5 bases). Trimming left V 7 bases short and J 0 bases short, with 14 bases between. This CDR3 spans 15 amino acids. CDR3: CASKPWRASTDTQYF. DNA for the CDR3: TGTGCCAGCAAACCATGGCGGGCTAGCACAGATACGCAGTATTTT.

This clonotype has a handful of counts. Here the CDR3 reads CASSRGLAGERNYEQYF. The CDR3 DNA reads TGTGCCAGCAGCCGCGGACTAGCGGGAGAGAGAAACTACGAGCAGTACTTC. The J gene is TRBJ2-7, the V gene TRBV7-2, with TRBD2 matching 13 bases. CDR1 and CDR2 (germline): SGHTA, FQGNSA. The CDR3 is made up of 17 amino acids. With 5 bases clipped from V and 3 bases from J, the junction kept 10 bases outside the gene matches.

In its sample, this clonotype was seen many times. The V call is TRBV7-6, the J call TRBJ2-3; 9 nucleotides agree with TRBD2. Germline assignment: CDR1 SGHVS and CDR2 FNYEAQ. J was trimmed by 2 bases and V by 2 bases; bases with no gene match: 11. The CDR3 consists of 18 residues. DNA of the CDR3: TGTGCCAGCAGCTTAAGGGGTCTGCGGGAGGGAATCACAGATACGCAGTATTTT. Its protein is CASSLRGLREGITDTQYF.

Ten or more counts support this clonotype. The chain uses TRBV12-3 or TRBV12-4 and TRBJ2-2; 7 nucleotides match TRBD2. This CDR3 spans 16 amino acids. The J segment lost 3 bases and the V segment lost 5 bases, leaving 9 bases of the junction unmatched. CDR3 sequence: CASSLLGGGDTGELFF. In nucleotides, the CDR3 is TGTGCCAGCAGTCTCCTCGGGGGAGGGGACACCGGGGAGCTGTTTTTT.

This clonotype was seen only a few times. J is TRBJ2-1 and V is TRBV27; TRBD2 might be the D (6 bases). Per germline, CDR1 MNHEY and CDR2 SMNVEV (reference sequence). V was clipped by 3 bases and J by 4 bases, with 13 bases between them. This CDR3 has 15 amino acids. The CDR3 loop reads CASSLSPSAYNEQFF. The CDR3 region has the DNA TGTGCCAGCAGTTTGTCTCCTAGCGCTTACAATGAGCAGTTCTTC.

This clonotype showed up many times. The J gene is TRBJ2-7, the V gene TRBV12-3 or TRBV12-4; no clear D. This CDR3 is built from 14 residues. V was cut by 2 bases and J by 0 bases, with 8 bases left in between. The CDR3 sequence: CASSLSESSYEQYF. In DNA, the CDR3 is TGTGCCAGCAGTTTATCAGAGTCCTCCTACGAGCAGTACTTC.

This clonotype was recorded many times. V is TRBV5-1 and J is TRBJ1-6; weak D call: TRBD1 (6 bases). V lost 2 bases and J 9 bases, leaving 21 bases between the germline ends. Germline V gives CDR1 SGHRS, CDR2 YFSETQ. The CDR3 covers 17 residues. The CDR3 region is CASSFDSGTPTGSPLHF. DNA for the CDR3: TGCGCCAGCAGCTTTGACTCTGGGACACCAACAGGTTCACCCCTCCACTTT.